The 22 T cell receptor beta chains presented below share a single source sample, sequenced in a study of T cells in Graves' hyperthyroidism and ophthalmopathy. RNA transcripts served as the template for amplifying TCR beta CDR3 regions. The TCR CDR3 first-round RT-PCR relied on the HTBI primer set. TCRdb analysed the multiplex PCR reads with MiXCR anew, one entry per CDR3 protein. Seen here are roughly 380,000 distinct CDR3 sequences, 15% to 20% observed once, and the top ten hold around 15%. The specimen sequenced was blood. The source is a woman aged 40 to 49 with Graves' ophthalmopathy.

The chain is built from TRBV27 and TRBJ2-2; TRBD2 agrees at 8 bases. Germline trimming cut 2 bases from V and 7 bases from J; bases unmatched to any gene: 6. This CDR3 comprises 15 residues. Germline V lookup: CDR1 MNHEY, CDR2 SMNVEV (reference sequence). CDR3 amino acids: CASSLRTSGGGELFF. The DNA for the CDR3 is TGTGCCAGCAGTTTAAGAACTAGCGGTGGCGGGGAGCTGTTTTTT.

This clonotype was counted ten times or more. V usage is TRBV28 and J usage is TRBJ1-1; TRBD1 agrees at 7 bases. Germline V lookup: CDR1 MDHEN, CDR2 SYDVKM. There are 14 residues in the CDR3. V shed 6 bases and J 0 bases; nucleotides not matched to a gene: 4. In DNA form, the CDR3 reads TGTGCCAGCAGAGGACAGGTTATGAACACTGAAGCTTTCTTT. Protein sequence: CASRGQVMNTEAFF.

This clonotype was recorded many times. This sequence joins TRBV20-1 and TRBJ1-5; D not resolved. This CDR3 is built from 13 residues. Trimming removed 3 bases at V and 5 bases at J, with 11 bases between. Germline V gives CDR1 DFQATT, CDR2 SNEGSKA (reference sequence). CDR3 sequence: CSASGHRDQPQHF. CDR3 coding DNA: TGCAGTGCTAGTGGGCACAGAGATCAGCCCCAGCATTTT.

Remarks on this clonotype: Its ends do not fully match the called genes, so a read error is possible. This chain joins TRBV6-1 and TRBJ2-5; tentatively, D is TRBD2 (7 bases). The CDR3 runs to 15 residues. CDR1 is MNHNS, CDR2 SASEGT, per germline. CDR3 sequence (DNA): TGTGCCAGCAGCCCCATCGGGGGGCAGCAAGAGACCAAGTACTTC. Protein product: CASSPIGGQQETKYF.

This clonotype was seen many times. The gene calls are TRBV6-1 and TRBJ1-1; 10 bases are shared with TRBD1. Germline V gene sequence: CDR1 MNHNS, CDR2 SASEGT. V shed 10 bases, J shed 5 bases, and the junction held 10 bases outside the gene matches. This CDR3 is 14 amino acids long. In DNA form, the CDR3 reads TGTGCCACCCGGACAGGGGGATCCCAGACTGAAGCTTTCTTT. It specifies CATRTGGSQTEAFF.

The rearrangement uses TRBV6-1 and TRBJ1-5; no firm D call. Germline lookup yields CDR1 MNHNS and CDR2 SASEGT. Between the trimmed V and J ends, which lost 7 bases and 3 bases, there was a span of 10 bases. The CDR3 has 13 amino acids. The CDR3 here is CASNQQLNQPQHF. CDR3 sequence (DNA): TGTGCCAGCAATCAACAGCTCAATCAGCCCCAGCATTTT.

This clonotype was seen ten or more times. This chain connects TRBV12-3 or TRBV12-4 to TRBJ2-2, with 7 bases that match TRBD1. V shed 8 bases, J shed 2 bases, and the junction held 8 bases outside the gene matches. The CDR3 extends over 15 amino acids. CDR3 nucleotide sequence: TGTGCCAGCCCACACGGGACAGCCAACACCGGGGAGCTGTTTTTT. It specifies CASPHGTANTGELFF.

The chain joins TRBV20-1 to TRBJ2-5; 8 nucleotides align to TRBD1. CDR3 length equals 13 residues. V dropped 5 bases and J dropped 5; count of bases not matched to a gene: 7. The germline V gene has CDR1 DFQATT and CDR2 SNEGSKA (reference sequence). The CDR3 nucleotides read TGCAGTGCTTATCAGGGGGCGCGGGAGACCCAGTACTTC. Translated, it gives CSAYQGARETQYF.

This clonotype was recorded many times. The rearrangement links TRBV27 to TRBJ2-3; the D gene is possibly TRBD2 (6 bases). CDR3 length: 13 residues. Germline V gene data show CDR1 as MNHEY and CDR2 as SMNVEV (reference sequence). Trimming took off 6 bases at V and 7 bases at J, with 14 bases between the two ends. CDR3 residues: CASSAGLPHTQYF. Written as DNA, the CDR3 is TGTGCCAGCAGCGCTGGACTACCTCATACGCAGTATTTT.

On this clonotype: Germline is not matched at one junction end, which may reflect a read error. This chain links TRBV20-1 with TRBJ2-2; 16 nucleotides match TRBD2. The CDR3 is 19 amino acids. Germline values: CDR1 DFQATT, CDR2 SNEGSKA (reference sequence). This CDR3 reads CSASPPGLAGGPRGGGLFF. In DNA, the CDR3 is TGCAGTGCCTCACCCCCGGGACTAGCGGGAGGGCCAAGGGGCGGGGGGCTGTTTTTT.

This clonotype was seen at least ten times. The chain links TRBV6-2 or TRBV6-3 to TRBJ2-7; TRBD2 matches 10 bases. Germline lookup yields CDR1 MNHEY and CDR2 SVGEGT. CDR3 length: 14 residues. V dropped 6 bases and J dropped 2; count of bases not matched to a gene: 4. The DNA of the CDR3 is TGTGCCAGCAGGCTAGCGGGAGAGGCCTACGAGCAGTACTTC. Translation: CASRLAGEAYEQYF.

The chain couples TRBV19 to TRBJ1-5; D unresolved. V lost 2 bases and J 7 bases, leaving 15 bases between the germline ends. The CDR3 totals 15 residues. Germline lookup yields CDR1 LNHDA and CDR2 SQIVND (reference sequence). Here the CDR3 reads CASSIPHGPGQPQHF. Here the CDR3 DNA reads TGTGCCAGTAGTATACCCCACGGGCCGGGGCAGCCCCAGCATTTT.

This clonotype occurred many times. The DNA for the CDR3 is TGTGCCTGGACTACCTTGACAGGGCGATTGAACACTGAAGCTTTCTTT. This encodes CAWTTLTGRLNTEAFF. V and J are TRBV30 and TRBJ1-1; 7 bases fit TRBD1. The V and J ends lost 4 bases and 0 bases, in that order; junction bases with no gene match: 11. Germline lookup yields CDR1 GTSNPN and CDR2 SVGIG (reference sequence). This CDR3 is 16 amino acids long. Variable domain in full (rest from reference TRBV30 and TRBJ1-1): SQTIHQWPATLVQPVGSPLSLECTVEGTSNPNLYWYRQAAGRGLQLLFYSVGIGQISSEVPQNLSASRPQDRQFILSSKKLLLSDSGFYLCAWTTLTGRLNTEAFFGQGTRLTVV.

This clonotype was detected ten times or more. V usage is TRBV7-2 and J usage is TRBJ1-1; D not certain. V dropped 5 bases and J dropped 1 base, with 14 bases sitting between them. Per germline, CDR1 SGHTA and CDR2 FQGNSA. The CDR3 is made up of 15 amino acids. CDR3 DNA: TGTGCCAGCAGCCCCTCAGACGACCCGAACACTGAAGCTTTCTTT. It translates to CASSPSDDPNTEAFF.

The J gene is TRBJ1-5, the V gene TRBV7-3; the match to TRBD1 covers 7 bases. After removal of 5 bases from V and 4 bases from J, the junction contained 8 bases not matched to a gene. CDR1 and CDR2 from the germline V gene are SGHTA and FQGTGA. The CDR3 is made up of 15 amino acids. The CDR3 nucleotides are TGTGCCAGCAGCCTTGAACCGGGACAGAATCAGCCCCAGCATTTT. Translation: CASSLEPGQNQPQHF.

This clonotype was counted many times. The rearrangement links TRBV5-6 to TRBJ2-5; D is perhaps TRBD1 or TRBD2 (5 bases each). Germline CDR1 SGHDT, CDR2 YYEEEE. The CDR3 runs 14 residues. Trimming shortened V by 3 bases and J by 5 bases, and 14 bases separated the two germline ends. CDR3: CASSSGTVWETQYF. For the CDR3, the DNA is TGTGCCAGCAGCTCCGGGACGGTATGGGAGACCCAGTACTTC. Based on the CDR3 plus reference TRBV5-6 and TRBJ2-5, the full variable domain is DAGVTQSPTHLIKTRGQQVTLRCSPKSGHDTVSWYQQALGQGPQFIFQYYEEEERQRGNFPDRFSGHQFPNYSSELNVNALLLGDSALYLCASSSGTVWETQYFGPGTRLLVL.

This clonotype was counted at least ten times. This chain's CDR3 is CASSIRQTLNYGYTF. The DNA for the CDR3 is TGTGCCAGTAGTATCCGACAGACCCTTAACTATGGCTACACCTTC. The chain combines TRBV19 with TRBJ1-2, with D tentatively TRBD1 (5 bases). The V end lost 3 bases, the J end lost 1 base, and 12 bases lay between the germline ends. Germline-derived CDR1 and CDR2 are LNHDA and SQIVND (reference sequence). This CDR3 is 15 amino acids long.

This clonotype came up many times. The J gene is TRBJ2-2, the V gene TRBV24-1; D is perhaps TRBD2 (5 bases). This CDR3 comprises 17 residues. Germline loops: CDR1 KGHDR, CDR2 SFDVKD. V dropped 4 bases and J dropped 7 bases, with 21 bases sitting between them. The CDR3 DNA reads TGTGCCACCAGTGACCCACGACCTACTAGTAGTGGCGGGGAGCTGTTTTTT. Protein product: CATSDPRPTSSGGELFF.

This clonotype was recorded many times. CDR3 region: CSVWAGALREQYF. CDR3 sequence (DNA): TGCAGCGTGTGGGCAGGGGCCCTCAGGGAGCAGTACTTC. The gene calls are TRBV29-1 and TRBJ2-7; maybe TRBD1 (6 bases). The CDR3 sequence is 13 residues long. The V end lost 6 bases, the J end lost 7 bases, and 19 bases lay between the germline ends. Germline V gene lookup returns CDR1 SQVTM and CDR2 ANQGSEA.

This chain connects TRBV28 to TRBJ2-7, with D possibly TRBD1 on 6 matching bases. Germline CDR1 and CDR2: MDHEN and SYDVKM. The length of the CDR3 is 14 residues. V lost 8 bases to trimming and J lost 2 bases, with 16 bases between them. This CDR3 is CASSPIGQTYEQYF. The CDR3 bases are TGTGCCAGCTCCCCCATCGGACAGACCTACGAGCAGTACTTC.

The gene calls are TRBV6-1 and TRBJ2-5; D possibly corresponds to TRBD1 (7 bases). Germline loops: CDR1 MNHNS, CDR2 SASEGT. Trimming took off 4 bases at V and 11 bases at J, with 17 bases between the two ends. The CDR3 loop spans 13 amino acids. CDR3 protein: CASSGQGQREQYF. The CDR3, as DNA: TGTGCCAGCAGTGGACAGGGTCAACGGGAGCAGTACTTC.

This clonotype was detected many times. This chain links TRBV7-9 with TRBJ1-1; possibly TRBD1 for D (5 bases). This CDR3 is built from 14 residues. Trimming took off 0 bases at V and 11 bases at J, with 16 bases between the two ends. The V gene's germline CDR1 is SEHNR and CDR2 FQNEAQ (reference sequence). The DNA for the CDR3 is TGTGCCAGCAGCTTAGCTGACAGTGTGGGGCATGCTTTCTTT. Amino acids: CASSLADSVGHAFF. Full variable domain (missing parts from reference TRBV7-9 and TRBJ1-1): DTGVSQNPRHKITKRGQNVTFRCDPISEHNRLYWYRQTLGQGPEFLTYFQNEAQLEKSRLLSDRFSAERPKGSFSTLEIQRTEQGDSAMYLCASSLADSVGHAFFGQGTRLTVV.